What follows are 26 T cell receptor beta chains derived from one specimen sequenced in a study of response to subunit inactivated influenza vaccine. One entry per CDR3 protein results from TCRdb running MiXCR on the RT-PCR reads. Among over 150,000 distinct CDR3 sequences listed, around 10% were seen once. This sample comprised CD8+ T cells sorted from PBMCs, obtained roughly 24 months after vaccination. The receptors were sampled from a man aged 50-75 years who received an inactivated influenza vaccine.

This chain uses TRBV20-1 with TRBJ2-5; 13 bases align to TRBD2. The CDR3 totals 18 residues. With V trimmed by 5 bases and J by 0 bases, 12 bases remained unmatched. Germline-derived CDR1 and CDR2 are DFQATT and SNEGSKA (reference sequence). CDR3 in DNA: TGCAGTGCTTACCCCTCGGGACTAGCGGGGTCGTACCAAGAGACCCAGTACTTC. This gives the protein CSAYPSGLAGSYQETQYF.

Only a few counts were recorded for this clonotype. The CDR3 loop reads CSVEDRAGKGSITDTQYF. For the CDR3, the DNA is TGCAGCGTTGAAGATCGGGCGGGAAAGGGTAGTATCACAGATACGCAGTATTTT. The V gene is TRBV29-1, the J gene TRBJ2-3; TRBD2 might be the D (6 bases). V was cut by 0 bases and J by 2 bases, with 21 bases left in between. CDR3 length: 18 residues. Germline CDR1 reads SQVTM; CDR2 reads ANQGSEA.

This clonotype occurred a few times. The V call is TRBV9, the J call TRBJ1-5; D call uncertain. Trimming shortened V by 0 bases and J by 2 bases, and 6 bases separated the two germline ends. CDR3 length equals 14 residues. Germline values: CDR1 SGDLS, CDR2 YYNGEE. The CDR3: CASSVGGGNQPQHF. The DNA for the CDR3 is TGTGCCAGCAGCGTAGGGGGAGGCAATCAGCCCCAGCATTTT.

This clonotype was observed a few times. The chain is built from TRBV6-1 and TRBJ1-3, with D perhaps TRBD1 (5 bases). Trimming took 8 bases from V and 1 from J, leaving 9 bases between them. The CDR3 has 13 amino acids. Germline V gene data show CDR1 as MNHNS and CDR2 as SASEGT. CDR3 protein: CASLGGSGNTIYF. The CDR3 DNA follows: TGTGCCAGCCTGGGGGGTTCTGGAAACACCATATATTTT.

This chain's CDR3 is CASSSPSGEQYF. CDR3 DNA: TGTGCCAGCAGCTCCCCCTCTGGCGAGCAGTACTTC. The chain has TRBV7-9 and TRBJ2-7, with D hard to call. Germline lookup yields CDR1 SEHNR and CDR2 FQNEAQ (reference sequence). Trimming took 4 bases from V and 6 from J, leaving 10 bases between them. The CDR3 runs 12 residues.

This clonotype came up many times. The J gene is TRBJ2-2, the V gene TRBV11-2; no clear D gene. The CDR3 totals 15 residues. V lost 2 bases and J 0 bases, leaving 7 bases between the germline ends. CDR1 is SGHAT, CDR2 FQNNGV, per germline. The CDR3 protein is CASSLLGSNTGELFF. CDR3 DNA sequence: TGTGCCAGCAGCTTATTAGGATCGAACACCGGGGAGCTGTTTTTT.

CDR3 residues: CASSLITGGPNAYYEQYF. As DNA, the CDR3 is TGTGCCAGCAGTTTAATCACGGGAGGGCCAAACGCCTACTACGAGCAGTACTTC. The V call is TRBV27, the J call TRBJ2-7; 8 nucleotides line up with TRBD2. The V segment lost 2 bases and the J segment 3 bases; nucleotides outside the gene matches: 15. There are 18 residues in the CDR3. Germline CDR1 is MNHEY and CDR2 is SMNVEV (reference sequence).

This clonotype was recorded many times. CDR3 sequence: CASREVGEKLFF. Written as DNA, the CDR3 is TGCGCCAGCAGGGAGGTTGGCGAAAAACTGTTTTTT. V usage is TRBV10-2 and J usage is TRBJ1-4; D ambiguous. In germline, CDR1 is WSHSY, CDR2 SAAADI. V was trimmed by 6 bases and J by 8 bases, leaving 10 bases between them. The CDR3 totals 12 residues.

The table lists this clonotype with many counts. The V call is TRBV29-1, the J call TRBJ2-7, with 8 nucleotides matching TRBD1. This CDR3 is 16 amino acids long. CDR1 SQVTM and CDR2 ANQGSEA come from the germline V gene. Germline trimming cut 6 bases from V and 2 bases from J; bases unmatched to any gene: 15. CDR3 DNA sequence: TGCAGCGTGTTAAGAGAGGACAGGGCTACTGCCTACGAGCAGTACTTC. Encoded protein: CSVLREDRATAYEQYF.

This clonotype came up many times. The chain recombines TRBV28 with TRBJ2-2; the match to TRBD1 covers 10 bases. The V segment lost 7 bases and the J segment 8 bases; nucleotides outside the gene matches: 10. The germline CDR1 and CDR2 sequences are MDHEN and SYDVKM. CDR3 length: 15 amino acids. The CDR3 DNA is TGTGCCAGCATTCCTGTGGGACAGGGGAAGGGGGAGCTGTTTTTT. Amino acids: CASIPVGQGKGELFF. Full variable domain (remainder filled in from reference TRBV28 and TRBJ2-2): DVKVTQSSRYLVKRTGEKVFLECVQDMDHENMFWYRQDPGLGLRLIYFSYDVKMKEKGDIPEGYSVSREKKERFSLILESASTNQTSMYLCASIPVGQGKGELFFGEGSRLTVL.

This clonotype was detected only a few times. The chain links TRBV20-1 to TRBJ2-1; D might be TRBD2 (6 bases). The V and J ends lost 6 bases and 6 bases respectively, with 12 bases between them. This CDR3 has 12 amino acids. The germline V gene encodes CDR1 DFQATT and CDR2 SNEGSKA (reference sequence). The CDR3 sequence: CSAEGLSNEQFF. CDR3 DNA sequence: TGCAGTGCCGAGGGACTCTCCAATGAGCAGTTCTTC.

This clonotype showed up just a few times. The chain joins TRBV14 to TRBJ1-1; 7 bases fit TRBD1. CDR1 and CDR2 from the germline V gene are SGHDN and FVKESK. V lost 1 base and J lost 8; bases outside the gene matches: 7. The CDR3 extends over 14 amino acids. This CDR3 reads CASSQGQGAVEAFF. CDR3 bases: TGTGCCAGCAGCCAAGGACAGGGAGCTGTCGAAGCTTTCTTT. Looking up the rest from reference TRBV14 and TRBJ1-1 gives the full variable domain: EAGVTQFPSHSVIEKGQTVTLRCDPISGHDNLYWYRRVMGKEIKFLLHFVKESKQDESGMPNNRFLAERTGGTYSTLKVQPAELEDSGVYFCASSQGQGAVEAFFGQGTRLTVV.

A few counts support this clonotype. The rearrangement uses TRBV6-1 and TRBJ2-2, with D perhaps TRBD2 (5 bases). The ends were cut back, 5 bases at V and 1 base at J, with 11 bases in the middle. The CDR3 consists of 15 residues. Germline CDR1 reads MNHNS; CDR2 reads SASEGT. CDR3 residues: CASSPGVLNTGELFF. CDR3 nucleotide sequence: TGTGCCAGCAGTCCCGGGGTGCTGAACACCGGGGAGCTGTTTTTT.

The chain joins TRBV2 to TRBJ2-5; no clear D gene. V was clipped by 3 bases and J by 1 base, with 15 bases between them. The CDR3 extends over 16 amino acids. Germline CDR1 is SNHLY and CDR2 is FYNNEI. This CDR3 reads CASSDPVGWGQETQYF. The CDR3 DNA reads as TGTGCCAGCAGTGACCCGGTTGGTTGGGGCCAAGAGACCCAGTACTTC.

This clonotype was counted a few times. The CDR3 region has the DNA TGCAGCGTCGGACTGGGGAACACTGAAGCTTTCTTT. Its translation: CSVGLGNTEAFF. The chain joins TRBV29-1 to TRBJ1-1; D gene unclear. Trimming stripped 6 bases from V and 1 base from J, with 9 bases between. CDR3 length: 12 residues. CDR1 and CDR2 from the germline V gene are SQVTM and ANQGSEA.

This clonotype was seen only a few times. The rearrangement uses TRBV29-1 and TRBJ1-1; the match to TRBD1 covers 7 bases. Germline V lookup: CDR1 SQVTM, CDR2 ANQGSEA. The CDR3 contains 14 residues. The V gene end was trimmed by 2 bases and the J gene end by 1 base; junction bases not matched to a gene: 4. The CDR3 region is CSVEIAGGNTEAFF. The CDR3 region has the DNA TGCAGCGTTGAAATCGCAGGGGGGAACACTGAAGCTTTCTTT.

This clonotype has more than one count but fewer than ten. This chain links TRBV5-1 with TRBJ2-5; tentatively, D is TRBD1 (6 bases). The V gene's germline CDR1 is SGHRS and CDR2 YFSETQ. Trimming took off 3 bases at V and 1 base at J, with 13 bases between the two ends. This CDR3 contains 15 residues. The CDR3 DNA is TGCGCCAGCAGCTCGTCGGGACACCTCCAAGAGACCCAGTACTTC. The encoded protein is CASSSSGHLQETQYF.

This clonotype showed up just a few times. The rearrangement uses TRBV6-1 and TRBJ2-4; D may be TRBD1 (6 bases). The germline V and J ends were trimmed by 5 bases and 2 bases, with 13 bases remaining between them. CDR3 length: 15 residues. Germline V gene data show CDR1 as MNHNS and CDR2 as SASEGT. CDR3: CASSPGVQTKNIQYF. In DNA form, the CDR3 reads TGTGCCAGCAGTCCAGGGGTTCAGACCAAAAACATTCAGTACTTC.

This clonotype was recorded many times. The chain carries TRBV12-3 or TRBV12-4 and TRBJ2-1; D is perhaps TRBD1 or TRBD2 (5 bases each). Between the trimmed V and J ends, which lost 1 base and 0 bases, there was a span of 7 bases. There are 15 residues in the CDR3. CDR3 protein: CASSLEGSSYNEQFF. CDR3 nucleotide sequence: TGTGCCAGCAGTTTAGAGGGGAGCTCCTACAATGAGCAGTTCTTC.

This clonotype was picked up a small number of times. The CDR3: CATQGEGTAEAFF. CDR3 bases: TGTGCCACACAGGGGGAGGGTACGGCTGAAGCTTTCTTT. This chain links TRBV12-3 or TRBV12-4 with TRBJ1-1; 8 bases are a match to TRBD1. CDR3 length equals 13 residues. J was trimmed by 6 bases and V by 10 bases; bases with no gene match: 10.

The rearrangement links TRBV9 to TRBJ2-5; D unresolved. V was pared by 4 bases and J by 1 base, with 8 bases between. CDR3 length: 13 residues. Germline CDR1 is SGDLS and CDR2 is YYNGEE. CDR3 nucleotide sequence: TGTGCCAGCAGCCCTTTCAGCCAAGAGACCCAGTACTTC. This gives the protein CASSPFSQETQYF.

This clonotype has a handful of counts. The genes are TRBV5-6 and TRBJ2-7; maybe TRBD1 (6 bases). Deletions cut 4 bases from V and 3 bases from J, with 14 bases between. CDR3 length: 14 amino acids. The germline CDR1 and CDR2 sequences are SGHDT and YYEEEE. For the CDR3, the DNA is TGTGCCAGCAGCACGACGACAGGAGACTACGAGCAGTACTTC. It yields the protein CASSTTTGDYEQYF.

The chain combines TRBV7-8 with TRBJ2-2; no definite D call. From germline, CDR1 is SGHVS and CDR2 FQNEAQ. There are 13 residues in the CDR3. V was clipped by 1 base and J by 4 bases, with 4 bases between them. The DNA of the CDR3 is TGTGCCAGCAGCTTAGTACCCACCGGGGAGCTGTTTTTT. This translates into CASSLVPTGELFF.

V is TRBV7-9 and J is TRBJ1-1; D is perhaps TRBD1 (6 bases). The V gene's germline CDR1 is SEHNR and CDR2 FQNEAQ (reference sequence). Deletions cut 3 bases from V and 1 base from J, with 9 bases between. The CDR3 is 14 amino acids. This CDR3 is CASSFGGANTEAFF. The DNA of the CDR3 is TGTGCCAGCAGCTTTGGGGGGGCGAACACTGAAGCTTTCTTT.

This clonotype was counted between two and nine times. The chain combines TRBV4-1 with TRBJ2-3; 11 positions match TRBD1. The CDR3 consists of 21 residues. Germline CDR1 and CDR2: MGHRA and YSYEKL. After removal of 0 bases from V and 0 bases from J, the junction contained 14 bases not matched to a gene. CDR3 nucleotide sequence: TGCGCCAGCAGCCAAGATCCCGGACAGGGGGCTGACTTCGGTAGCACAGATACGCAGTATTTT. It translates to CASSQDPGQGADFGSTDTQYF.

This rearrangement joins TRBV11-2 to TRBJ2-7, with D possibly TRBD2 on 6 matching bases. The CDR3 runs to 12 residues. Germline values: CDR1 SGHAT, CDR2 FQNNGV. Trimming left V 8 bases short and J 0 bases short, with 8 bases between. CDR3 nucleotides: TGTGCCAGCGCTAGCGACTCCTACGAGCAGTACTTC. Amino acid sequence: CASASDSYEQYF. The full variable domain, completed using reference TRBV11-2 and TRBJ2-7, is EAGVAQSPRYKIIEKRQSVAFWCNPISGHATLYWYQQILGQGPKLLIQFQNNGVVDDSQLPKDRFSAERLKGVDSTLKIQPAKLEDSAVYLCASASDSYEQYFGPGTRLTVT.